A selection of T cell receptor beta chains follows, all from one sample in a study of CD8 T cells in Susac syndrome. TCRdb passed the immunoSEQ multiplex PCR reads through MiXCR, listing each CDR3 protein once. The sample holds roughly 170,000 distinct CDR3 sequences, over 85% seen once. Sequenced: CD4+ T cells from PBMCs. The origin of the receptors is a human donor with multiple sclerosis. CDR3s leave out the opening cysteine and the closing phenylalanine or tryptophan. Only some rows state a clone size, as once, few, many or a class for expanded clones.

J: TRBJ2-3
size: -
V: TRBV12-3/TRBV12-4
length: 13
CDR3: ASSLGLAGLDTQY

J: TRBJ1-3
size: -
V: TRBV7-9
length: 11
CDR3: ASSSAAPNTIY

J: TRBJ1-2
size: -
V: TRBV10-2
length: 13
CDR3: ASSLTGTVDYGYT

J: TRBJ1-1
size: -
V: TRBV5-4
length: 12
CDR3: ASSRDNLNTEAF

J: TRBJ1-5
size: once
V: TRBV2
length: 12
CDR3: ASSAGADPVSQH

J: TRBJ2-1
size: -
V: TRBV5-1
length: 14
CDR3: ASSLALGGTGNEQF

J: TRBJ2-3
size: -
V: TRBV5-1
length: 15
CDR3: ASSLLTGTSGGDTQY

J: TRBJ1-6
size: -
V: TRBV7-9
length: 10
CDR3: ASSLPVSPLH

J: TRBJ2-1
size: -
V: TRBV9
length: 13
CDR3: ASSDSSGGYNEQF

J: TRBJ2-7
size: -
V: TRBV2
length: 13
CDR3: ASSEARQGAGEQY

J: TRBJ2-4
size: -
V: TRBV3-1
length: 10
CDR3: ASSQGRGAQY

J: TRBJ2-3
size: -
V: TRBV5-4
length: 10
CDR3: AAGGRTDTQY

J: TRBJ2-1
size: -
V: TRBV7-3
length: 14
CDR3: ASSLTSGGSYNEQF

J: TRBJ1-2
size: -
V: TRBV5-1
length: 11
CDR3: ASRTGGSHGYT

J: TRBJ1-1
size: once
V: TRBV3-1
length: 13
CDR3: ASSQFTGMDTEAF

J: TRBJ2-2
size: -
V: TRBV11-2
length: 10
CDR3: ASYFVGGELF

J: TRBJ2-7
size: -
V: TRBV7-2
length: 13
CDR3: ASSLGTSGRAEQY

J: TRBJ2-4
size: -
V: TRBV29-1
length: 9
CDR3: SVRAENIQY

J: TRBJ2-5
size: -
V: TRBV2
length: 13
CDR3: ASSAFGGGMETQY

J: TRBJ1-1
size: once
V: TRBV12-3/TRBV12-4
length: 12
CDR3: ASSLGQGATEAF

J: TRBJ2-1
size: -
V: TRBV12-3/TRBV12-4
length: 13
CDR3: ASSPRGGLNNEQF

J: TRBJ1-1
size: -
V: TRBV14
length: 13
CDR3: ASSKRGGPGTEAF

J: TRBJ2-7
size: -
V: TRBV12-3/TRBV12-4
length: 11
CDR3: ASSLATVYEQY

J: TRBJ2-1
size: -
V: TRBV7-3
length: 13
CDR3: ASSPTSASYNEQF

J: TRBJ2-7
size: once
V: TRBV20-1
length: 10
CDR3: SAREAGYEQY

J: TRBJ1-1
size: -
V: TRBV29-1
length: 13
CDR3: SVAPRGPQNTEAF

J: TRBJ1-6
size: -
V: TRBV16
length: 13
CDR3: ASSRGRTHNSPLH

J: TRBJ2-7
size: -
V: TRBV6-2/TRBV6-3
length: 13
CDR3: ASSYSGQGTYEQY

J: TRBJ2-7
size: few
V: TRBV4-2
length: 11
CDR3: ASSQDLTSRQY

J: TRBJ2-5
size: -
V: TRBV20-1
length: 13
CDR3: SAVYGTARKLAQY

J: TRBJ2-1
size: -
V: TRBV24-1
length: 15
CDR3: ATSDPGLAGVRNEQF

J: TRBJ2-2
size: -
V: TRBV7-3
length: 12
CDR3: ASSLYRNTGELF

J: TRBJ2-1
size: once
V: TRBV6-5
length: 10
CDR3: ASTNSFERQF

J: TRBJ2-5
size: -
V: TRBV5-1
length: 13
CDR3: ASSSGTSLQETQY

J: TRBJ1-2
size: -
V: TRBV18
length: 11
CDR3: ASSPPSNYGYT

J: TRBJ1-4
size: -
V: TRBV28
length: 11
CDR3: ASGQATNEKLF

J: TRBJ1-2
size: once
V: TRBV14
length: 12
CDR3: ASSPAGGHYGYT

J: TRBJ2-7
size: few
V: TRBV3-1
length: 12
CDR3: ASSPATGSYEQY

J: TRBJ2-7
size: -
V: TRBV14
length: 13
CDR3: ASSQSYDSPYEQY

J: TRBJ2-3
size: -
V: TRBV4-3
length: 16
CDR3: ASSPHKAGGMSTDTQY

J: TRBJ2-2
size: -
V: TRBV5-1
length: 13
CDR3: ASSLVRFGTGELF